A selection of T cell receptor beta chains follows, all from one sample in a study of T cells in localized non-small cell lung cancer. Using immunoSEQ multiplex PCR, the repertoire was profiled, and TCRdb retains in-frame clones only, with some absent. The sample yields 7,500 to 10,000 clones, 35% to 45% seen once. The material was lymph node tissue, obtained before any cancer treatment. These receptor sequences come from a woman aged 35 to 75 with stage I lung adenocarcinoma. The CDR3 runs from the conserved cysteine through the conserved F or W. A D gene is named only where the DNA matches it firmly. Clone size is given for some rows only: seen once, a few or many times, or a class if the clone is expanded.

TRBJ2-2,few,TRBV6-8,16,-,CASTHQAFANTGELFF,TGTGCCAGCACCCACCAGGCTTTCGCGAACACCGGGGAGCTGTTTTTT
TRBJ2-3,-,TRBV11-3,14,-,CASSLEGYTDTQYF,TGTGCCAGCAGCTTAGAAGGGTACACAGATACGCAGTATTTT
TRBJ1-6,-,TRBV9,12,-,CASSRSNSPLHF,TGTGCCAGCAGCCGCTCAAATTCACCCCTCCACTTT
TRBJ1-2,-,TRBV5-1,15,TRBD1,CASSPGQGARYGYTF,TGCGCCAGCAGCCCAGGACAGGGGGCAAGGTATGGCTACACCTTC
TRBJ1-4,few,TRBV2,14,-,CASRLIGANEKLFF,TGTGCCAGCAGATTGATAGGAGCTAATGAAAAACTGTTTTTT
TRBJ2-1,-,TRBV18,19,TRBD2,CASSPLGLAGGQNYNEQFF,TGTGCCAGCTCACCCCTCGGGCTAGCGGGGGGCCAGAATTACAATGAGCAGTTCTTC
TRBJ1-5,-,TRBV18,16,TRBD1,CASSTAGGTGVQPQHF,TGTGCCAGCTCAACGGCCGGGGGGACAGGGGTTCAGCCCCAGCATTTT
TRBJ2-3,-,TRBV15,16,TRBD2,CATSRDLAGGGDTQYF,TGTGCCACCAGCAGAGACCTAGCGGGTGGGGGAGATACGCAGTATTTT
TRBJ2-6,-,TRBV19,16,-,CASKSGADSGANVLTF,TGTGCCAGTAAATCAGGGGCTGACTCTGGGGCCAACGTCCTGACTTTC
TRBJ1-2,-,TRBV2,12,-,CASSQLGGGYTF,TGTGCCAGCAGCCAATTAGGGGGTGGCTACACCTTC
TRBJ1-1,-,TRBV6-8,15,-,CASKVPGQSKSEAFF,TGTGCCAGCAAAGTGCCGGGACAATCGAAGTCTGAAGCTTTCTTT
TRBJ1-2,-,TRBV18,14,-,CASSRSRYDYGYTF,TGTGCCAGCTCACGTTCCCGGTATGACTATGGCTACACCTTC
TRBJ1-1,few,TRBV29-1,14,TRBD1,CSCSTGSGNTEAFF,TGCAGCTGTTCGACAGGGTCGGGCAACACTGAAGCTTTCTTT
TRBJ1-5,-,TRBV19,15,TRBD1,CASSIPQGSNQPQHF,TGTGCCAGTAGTATTCCACAGGGGAGCAATCAGCCCCAGCATTTT
TRBJ1-1,-,TRBV6-7,11,-,CASRLNTEAFF,TGTGCCAGCAGACTGAACACTGAAGCTTTCTTT
TRBJ1-4,-,TRBV6-7,11,-,CASSENRELFF,TGTGCCAGCAGTGAGAACAGAGAACTGTTTTTT
TRBJ1-4,few,TRBV7-8,15,-,CASSLGSGRVEKLFF,TGTGCCAGCAGCTTAGGGTCAGGGAGGGTTGAAAAACTGTTTTTT
TRBJ2-5,-,TRBV30,14,TRBD2,CAWSAETSGETQYF,TGTGCCTGGAGCGCCGAGACTAGCGGGGAGACCCAGTACTTC
TRBJ1-1,-,TRBV18,14,-,CASSPALGQTEAFF,TGTGCCAGCTCACCTGCCTTGGGTCAAACTGAAGCTTTCTTT
TRBJ1-6,few,TRBV19,14,-,CASTSGFRNSPLHF,TGTGCCAGTACCTCAGGGTTTCGGAATTCACCCCTCCACTTT
TRBJ1-1,few,TRBV6-8,14,-,CASSSRRGASEAFF,TGTGCCAGCAGTTCTCGTAGGGGAGCCTCTGAAGCTTTCTTT
TRBJ1-1,few,TRBV6-7,13,-,CASSYRGNTEAFF,TGTGCCAGCAGTTACCGGGGCAACACTGAAGCTTTCTTT
TRBJ2-3,large,TRBV6-8,16,TRBD2,CASSSIGRTSTDTQYF,TGTGCCAGCAGTTCGATCGGGAGGACCAGCACAGATACGCAGTATTTT
TRBJ2-3,-,TRBV6-8,15,-,CASRVTLLSTDTQYF,TGTGCCAGCAGGGTTACATTGCTATCAACAGATACGCAGTATTTT
TRBJ1-1,-,TRBV19,12,-,CASNLGSAEAFF,TGTGCCAGTAACCTGGGAAGCGCTGAAGCTTTCTTT
TRBJ2-5,-,TRBV30,14,TRBD2,CAWSSLSGVETQYF,TGTGCCTGGAGCTCCCTTAGCGGGGTCGAAACCCAGTACTTC
TRBJ2-7,-,TRBV5-8,13,TRBD1,CASSLDGTGSQYF,TGTGCCAGCAGCTTAGATGGGACAGGGAGTCAGTACTTC
TRBJ2-1,-,TRBV15,15,-,CATSRGWGKGNEQFF,TGTGCCACCAGCAGAGGATGGGGAAAGGGCAATGAGCAGTTCTTC
TRBJ1-1,-,TRBV29-1,12,-,CSVGTGNTEAFF,TGCAGCGTTGGAACAGGGAACACTGAAGCTTTCTTT
TRBJ1-2,-,TRBV30,14,TRBD1,CAWSVLRGAAGYTF,TGTGCCTGGAGTGTACTCAGGGGGGCGGCAGGCTACACCTTC
TRBJ1-2,few,TRBV9,13,TRBD1,CASTDRGNYGYTF,TGTGCCAGCACTGACAGGGGTAACTATGGCTACACCTTC
TRBJ2-5,few,TRBV6-7,12,-,CASTPIGETQYF,TGTGCCAGCACCCCAATCGGGGAGACCCAGTACTTC
TRBJ1-6,-,TRBV30,14,TRBD1,CAWSFGTGNSPLHF,TGTGCCTGGAGCTTCGGGACAGGGAATTCACCCCTCCACTTT
TRBJ2-1,-,TRBV19,16,-,CASSRRGGLTYNEQFF,TGTGCCTCTTCTCGGAGGGGGGGACTTACCTACAATGAGCAGTTCTTC
TRBJ1-2,-,TRBV5-1,14,TRBD1,CASSLVQGVNGYTF,TGCGCCAGCAGCTTGGTTCAGGGGGTAAATGGCTACACCTTC
TRBJ1-2,few,TRBV6-8,13,-,CASSDPGPYGYTF,TGTGCCAGCAGTGATCCAGGACCTTATGGCTACACCTTC
TRBJ2-4,few,TRBV9,17,TRBD1,CASNRDRRTQPKNIQYF,TGTGCCAGCAATCGGGACAGAAGAACGCAACCAAAAAACATTCAGTACTTC
TRBJ2-1,-,TRBV11-3,15,-,CASSPLGGLNNEQFF,TGTGCCAGCAGCCCCTTGGGTGGGCTAAACAATGAGCAGTTCTTC
TRBJ1-1,-,TRBV6-8,15,-,CAISDSPGENTEAFF,TGTGCCATCAGTGACTCCCCGGGGGAGAACACTGAAGCTTTCTTT
TRBJ1-5,once,TRBV19,12,TRBD1,CASRTGSQPQHF,TGTGCCAGTCGGACAGGGAGTCAGCCCCAGCATTTT
TRBJ2-3,-,TRBV14,13,-,CASSLVGTDTQYF,TGTGCCAGCAGCCTAGTGGGAACAGATACGCAGTATTTT
TRBJ2-1,once,TRBV19,16,-,CASSPLPRNRSPKQFF,TGTGCCAGTAGTCCCCTCCCCCGGAACAGGTCACCAAAGCAGTTCTTC
TRBJ2-3,-,TRBV6-8,15,TRBD2,CARSYGLLAGDTQYF,TGTGCCAGAAGTTACGGGTTGCTAGCGGGAGATACGCAGTATTTT
TRBJ2-2,few,TRBV6-8,16,-,CASSLRGGLLNGELFF,TGTGCCAGCAGTTTAAGAGGCGGGCTCTTAAACGGGGAGCTGTTTTTT
TRBJ1-2,few,TRBV9,15,TRBD1,CASSLLQGVDYGYTF,TGTGCCAGCAGTTTATTACAGGGGGTAGACTATGGCTACACCTTC